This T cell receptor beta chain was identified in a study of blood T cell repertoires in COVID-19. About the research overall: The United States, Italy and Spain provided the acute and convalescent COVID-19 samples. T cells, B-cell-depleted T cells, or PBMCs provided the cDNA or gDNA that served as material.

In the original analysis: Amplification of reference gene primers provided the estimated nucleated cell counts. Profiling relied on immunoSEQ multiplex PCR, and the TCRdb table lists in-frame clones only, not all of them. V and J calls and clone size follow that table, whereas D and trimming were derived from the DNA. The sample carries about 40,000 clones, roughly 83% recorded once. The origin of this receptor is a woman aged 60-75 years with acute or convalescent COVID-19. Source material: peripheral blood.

CDR3 DNA sequence: TGTGCCAGCAGTTACCTAGCGGCGAGCTCCTACAATGAGCAGTTCTTC. Translated: CASSYLAASSYNEQFF. The chain combines TRBV6-2 or TRBV6-3 with TRBJ2-1; TRBD2 matches 7 bases. The CDR3 is made up of 16 amino acids. V shed 2 bases, J shed 0 bases, and the junction held 4 bases outside the gene matches. CDR1 and CDR2 from the germline V gene are MNHEY and SVGEGT.